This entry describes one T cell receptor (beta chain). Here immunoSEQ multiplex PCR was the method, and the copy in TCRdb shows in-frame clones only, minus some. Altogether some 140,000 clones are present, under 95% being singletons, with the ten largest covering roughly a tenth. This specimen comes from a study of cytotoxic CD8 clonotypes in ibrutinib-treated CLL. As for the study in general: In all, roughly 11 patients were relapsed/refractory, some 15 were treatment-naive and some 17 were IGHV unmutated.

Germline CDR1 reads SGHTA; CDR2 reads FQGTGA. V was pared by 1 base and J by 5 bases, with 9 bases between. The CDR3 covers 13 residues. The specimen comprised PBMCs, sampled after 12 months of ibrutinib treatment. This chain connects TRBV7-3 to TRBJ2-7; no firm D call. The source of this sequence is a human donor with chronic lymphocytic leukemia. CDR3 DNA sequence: TGTGCCAGCAGCTTAAAACATTTCCACGAGCAGTACTTC. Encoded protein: CASSLKHFHEQYF.